This T cell receptor (beta chain) stems from a study of cytomegalovirus exposure and HLA in healthy donors. Overall study results and limits: Across HLA loci, a later analysis found differing TCR association rates, with DRB1 most and HLA-C fewest. CMV serostatus was the sole immune exposure information available. An analysis that came later showed most CMV-associated TCR beta chains appearing HLA-restricted. The authors later found HLA-associated TCR beta chains more clonally expanded than equally common others.

A single count supports this clone. Antigen unknown. PCR was performed using 60 Vbeta and 13 Jbeta primers. TCRdb's table, derived via immunoSEQ multiplex PCR, lists solely in-frame clones and lacks some. The sample has tens of thousands of clones, roughly nine tenths seen once. The receptor comes from a young man in good health and CMV-seropositive. The sequenced material came from PBMCs.

The CDR3 loop reads CASVPTGTDNNEQFF. DNA for the CDR3: TGCGCCAGCGTACCTACGGGGACAGATAACAATGAGCAGTTCTTC. The chain links TRBV5-1 to TRBJ2-1, with 7 nucleotides matching TRBD1. CDR3 length equals 15 residues. CDR1 and CDR2 (germline): SGHRS, YFSETQ. Unmatched junction bases numbered 12, after V lost 7 bases and J lost 5 bases.